This T cell receptor (beta chain) was captured by sequencing in a study of CD8 T cells in ankylosing spondylitis. General study findings and limits: Ankylosing spondylitis blood seemed to carry a telltale TCR beta motif made of fewer than 10 highly homologous variants. In ankylosing spondylitis patients, matched synovial fluid reportedly showed significant enrichment of disease-linked clones.

With molecular barcodes, quantitative 5'-RACE was used to make the TCR beta libraries. MiXCR was run by TCRdb on the 5' RACE reads, yielding one entry per CDR3 protein. This sample has some 92,000 distinct CDR3 sequences, with roughly 27% found just once. With respect to this clonotype: The antigen remains unidentified.

With 8 bases removed from V and 0 bases from J, the gap between germline ends came to 12 bases. The CDR3 sequence is 13 residues long. Germline V gene sequence: CDR1 DFQATT, CDR2 SNEGSKA (reference sequence). This chain links TRBV20-1 with TRBJ2-3, with D possibly matching TRBD2 (5 bases). The specimen sequenced was blood, either unsorted or a sorted T cell fraction (not recorded which). This receptor was taken from a male donor with ankylosing spondylitis or in good health (not recorded which). This chain's CDR3 is CSQSGISTDTQYF. DNA for the CDR3: TGCAGTCAAAGCGGTATTAGCACAGATACGCAGTATTTT.